This T cell receptor (beta chain) was documented in a study of blood T cell repertoires in COVID-19. At the level of the study: From the United States, Italy and Spain came samples of acute and convalescent COVID-19.

V was pared by 5 bases and J by 7 bases, with 13 bases of the junction left unmatched. CDR3 length: 15 residues. Germline loops: CDR1 SNHLY, CDR2 FYNNEI. Measured with immunoSEQ multiplex PCR; TCRdb has only the in-frame clones, and not every one. The sample lists about 160,000 clones, roughly 87% seen once, with roughly 3.9% in the top ten. The chain joins TRBV2 to TRBJ2-7; TRBD1 matches at 8 bases. The source material was peripheral blood. This receptor was obtained from a woman aged 60-70 years who had recovered from COVID-19. The DNA for the CDR3 is TGTGCCAGCAGTATGGGCAGGGGGCGAGTGAGAGAGCAGTACTTC. Residues: CASSMGRGRVREQYF.